This paragraph covers one TCR beta chain sequence. The data stem from a study of cytomegalovirus exposure and HLA in healthy donors. Study-wide background: Genetic ancestry analysis placed around four fifths of the 398 donors that were genotyped in the Caucasian-associated cluster.

The CDR3 has 12 amino acids. Between the trimmed V and J ends, which lost 5 bases and 6 bases, there was a span of 11 bases. From germline, CDR1 is SGHTA and CDR2 FQGNSA. Vbeta (60) and Jbeta (13) primers were used in the PCR. Here immunoSEQ multiplex PCR was the method, and the copy in TCRdb shows in-frame clones only, minus some. This table has 95,000 to 110,000 clones, about three quarters appearing once. Every donor was a healthy person donating bone marrow. The V call is TRBV7-2, the J call TRBJ2-7; a possible D gene is TRBD1 (5 bases). Sequencing used PBMCs. The receptor's source is a man in his thirties or forties in good health and CMV-seronegative. CDR3 sequence (DNA): TGTGCCAGCAGCCCGACAGCGATCGAGCAGTACTTC. Translated, it gives CASSPTAIEQYF.